These 2 T cell receptor beta chains were sequenced from one sample in a study of identifying expanded T cells in peripheral blood. Sequencing used immunoSEQ multiplex PCR; TCRdb keeps in-frame clones, though not all of them. The profile shows under 100,000 clones, 85% of them singletons. The material sequenced was blood. These receptors originate from a person between 18 and 75 years old in good health.

The rearrangement uses TRBV30 and TRBJ2-3; possibly TRBD2 for D (6 bases). This CDR3 spans 13 amino acids. The V end was cut by 0 bases, the J end by 6 bases, with 10 bases between. CDR1 is GTSNPN and CDR2 is SVGIG in the germline V gene (reference sequence). In DNA, the CDR3 is TGTGCCTGGAGTGTATCTGGGGGGGATACGCAGTATTTT. Protein sequence: CAWSVSGGDTQYF.

This clone was recorded only once. The CDR3 DNA reads TGTGCCAGCAGCGTGAACCCTGGGACTAATGAAAAACTGTTTTTT. Its protein is CASSVNPGTNEKLFF. This chain uses TRBV9 with TRBJ1-4; D ambiguous. Trimming took off 2 bases at V and 2 bases at J, with 10 bases between the two ends. Germline V gives CDR1 SGDLS, CDR2 YYNGEE. There are 15 residues in the CDR3.